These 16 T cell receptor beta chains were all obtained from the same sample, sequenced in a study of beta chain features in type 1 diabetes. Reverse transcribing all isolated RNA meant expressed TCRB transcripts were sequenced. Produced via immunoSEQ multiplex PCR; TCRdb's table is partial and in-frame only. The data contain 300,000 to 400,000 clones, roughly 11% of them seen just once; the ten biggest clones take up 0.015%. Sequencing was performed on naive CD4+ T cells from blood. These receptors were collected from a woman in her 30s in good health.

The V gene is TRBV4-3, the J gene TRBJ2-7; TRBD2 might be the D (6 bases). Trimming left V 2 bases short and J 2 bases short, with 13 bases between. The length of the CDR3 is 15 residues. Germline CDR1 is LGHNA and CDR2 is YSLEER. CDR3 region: CASSQLSTGAYEQYF. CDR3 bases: TGCGCCAGCAGCCAACTTAGCACGGGGGCCTACGAGCAGTACTTC.

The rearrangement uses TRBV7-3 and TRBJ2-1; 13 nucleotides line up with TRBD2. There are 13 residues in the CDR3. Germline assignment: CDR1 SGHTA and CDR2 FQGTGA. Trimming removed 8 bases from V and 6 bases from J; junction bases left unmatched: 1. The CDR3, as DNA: TGTGCCAGCGGGACTAGCGGGACCAATGAGCAGTTCTTC. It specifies CASGTSGTNEQFF.

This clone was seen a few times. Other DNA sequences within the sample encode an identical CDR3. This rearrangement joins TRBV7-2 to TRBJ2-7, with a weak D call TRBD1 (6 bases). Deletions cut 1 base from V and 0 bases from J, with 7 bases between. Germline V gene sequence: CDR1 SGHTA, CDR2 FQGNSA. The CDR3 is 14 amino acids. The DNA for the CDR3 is TGTGCCAGCAGCTTAGGGACAGCCTCCTACGAGCAGTACTTC. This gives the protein CASSLGTASYEQYF.

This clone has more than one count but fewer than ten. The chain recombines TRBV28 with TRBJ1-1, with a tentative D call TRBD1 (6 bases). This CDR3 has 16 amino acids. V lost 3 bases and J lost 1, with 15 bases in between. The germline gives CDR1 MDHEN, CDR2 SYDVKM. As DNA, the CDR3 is TGTGCCAGCAGTTTGCCCCCTCAGGGGCCGAACACTGAAGCTTTCTTT. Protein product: CASSLPPQGPNTEAFF.

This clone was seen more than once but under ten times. The CDR3, as DNA: TGTGCCAGCAGCTCCTCGGACAGGACTATTCTTTGGGGCTACACCTTC. Its translation is CASSSSDRTILWGYTF. The J gene is TRBJ1-2, the V gene TRBV7-9; 7 bases match TRBD1. The ends lost 4 bases at V and 8 bases at J; junction bases unmatched: 16. The germline V gene has CDR1 SEHNR and CDR2 FQNEAQ (reference sequence). The CDR3 runs 16 residues.

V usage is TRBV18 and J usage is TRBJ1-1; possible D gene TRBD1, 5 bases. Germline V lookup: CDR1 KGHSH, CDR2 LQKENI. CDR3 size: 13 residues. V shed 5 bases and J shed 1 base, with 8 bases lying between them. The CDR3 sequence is CASSDSQNTEAFF. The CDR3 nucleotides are TGTGCCAGCTCAGACAGCCAGAACACTGAAGCTTTCTTT.

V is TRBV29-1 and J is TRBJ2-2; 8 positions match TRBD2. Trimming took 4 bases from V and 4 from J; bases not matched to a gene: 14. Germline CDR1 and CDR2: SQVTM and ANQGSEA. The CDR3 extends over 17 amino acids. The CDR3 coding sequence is TGCAGCGTTGTCGCCCGCGGGGGGTGGCCGATCACCGGGGAGCTGTTTTTT. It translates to CSVVARGGWPITGELFF.

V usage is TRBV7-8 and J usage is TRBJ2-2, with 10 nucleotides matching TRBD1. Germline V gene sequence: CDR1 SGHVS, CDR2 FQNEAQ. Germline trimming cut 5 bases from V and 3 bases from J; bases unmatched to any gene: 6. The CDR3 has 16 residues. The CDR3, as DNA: TGTGCCAGCAGCACCAGACAGGGGGCTTACACCGGGGAGCTGTTTTTT. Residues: CASSTRQGAYTGELFF.

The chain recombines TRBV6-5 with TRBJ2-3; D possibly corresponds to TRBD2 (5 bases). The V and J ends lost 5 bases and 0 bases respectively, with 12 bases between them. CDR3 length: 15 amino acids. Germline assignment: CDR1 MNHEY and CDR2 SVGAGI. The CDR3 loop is CASSARLTSTDTQYF. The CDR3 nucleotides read TGTGCCAGCAGTGCGAGACTAACTAGCACAGATACGCAGTATTTT.

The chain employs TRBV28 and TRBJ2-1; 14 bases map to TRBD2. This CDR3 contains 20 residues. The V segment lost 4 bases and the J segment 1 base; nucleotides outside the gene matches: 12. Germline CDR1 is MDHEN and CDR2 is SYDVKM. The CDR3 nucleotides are TGTGCCAGCAGTTCCCCGGTGGGACTAGCGGGAGTTGGGTCCTACAATGAGCAGTTCTTC. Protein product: CASSSPVGLAGVGSYNEQFF.

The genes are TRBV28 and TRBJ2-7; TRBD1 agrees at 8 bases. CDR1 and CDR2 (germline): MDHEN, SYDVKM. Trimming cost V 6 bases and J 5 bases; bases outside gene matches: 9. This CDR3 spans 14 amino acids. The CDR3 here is CASSQTGVGHEQYF. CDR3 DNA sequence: TGTGCCAGCAGCCAGACAGGGGTAGGCCACGAGCAGTACTTC.

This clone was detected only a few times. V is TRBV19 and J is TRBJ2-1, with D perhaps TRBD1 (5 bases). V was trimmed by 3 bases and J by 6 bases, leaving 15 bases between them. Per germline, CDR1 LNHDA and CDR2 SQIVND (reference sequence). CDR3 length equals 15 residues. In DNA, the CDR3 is TGTGCCAGTAGTATGGGTAGGGGATACCCCAATGAGCAGTTCTTC. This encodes CASSMGRGYPNEQFF.

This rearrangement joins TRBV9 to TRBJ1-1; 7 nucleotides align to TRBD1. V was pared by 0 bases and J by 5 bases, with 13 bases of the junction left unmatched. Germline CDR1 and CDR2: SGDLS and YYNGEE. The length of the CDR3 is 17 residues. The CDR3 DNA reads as TGTGCCAGCAGCGTAGTTCCCCCCCAGGGGGGAACGACTGAAGCTTTCTTT. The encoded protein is CASSVVPPQGGTTEAFF.

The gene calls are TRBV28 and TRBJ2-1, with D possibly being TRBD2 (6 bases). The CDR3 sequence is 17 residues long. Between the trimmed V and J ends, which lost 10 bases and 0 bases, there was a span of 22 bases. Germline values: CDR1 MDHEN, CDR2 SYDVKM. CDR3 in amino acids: CATNGGAPLSSYNEQFF. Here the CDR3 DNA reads TGTGCCACCAACGGGGGTGCCCCCCTAAGCTCCTACAATGAGCAGTTCTTC.

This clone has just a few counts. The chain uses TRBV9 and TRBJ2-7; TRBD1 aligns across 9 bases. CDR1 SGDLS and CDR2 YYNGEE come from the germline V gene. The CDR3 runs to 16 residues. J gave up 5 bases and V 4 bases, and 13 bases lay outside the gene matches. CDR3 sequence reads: CASSPWYTGQGDEQYF. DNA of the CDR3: TGTGCCAGCAGCCCCTGGTATACGGGACAGGGTGACGAGCAGTACTTC.

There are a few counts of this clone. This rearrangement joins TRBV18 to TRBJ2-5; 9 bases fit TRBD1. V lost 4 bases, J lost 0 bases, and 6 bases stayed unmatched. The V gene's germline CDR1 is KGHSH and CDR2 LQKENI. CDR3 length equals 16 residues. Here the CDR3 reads CASSLGQGPYQETQYF. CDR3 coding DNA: TGTGCCAGCTCACTAGGACAGGGGCCGTACCAAGAGACCCAGTACTTC.